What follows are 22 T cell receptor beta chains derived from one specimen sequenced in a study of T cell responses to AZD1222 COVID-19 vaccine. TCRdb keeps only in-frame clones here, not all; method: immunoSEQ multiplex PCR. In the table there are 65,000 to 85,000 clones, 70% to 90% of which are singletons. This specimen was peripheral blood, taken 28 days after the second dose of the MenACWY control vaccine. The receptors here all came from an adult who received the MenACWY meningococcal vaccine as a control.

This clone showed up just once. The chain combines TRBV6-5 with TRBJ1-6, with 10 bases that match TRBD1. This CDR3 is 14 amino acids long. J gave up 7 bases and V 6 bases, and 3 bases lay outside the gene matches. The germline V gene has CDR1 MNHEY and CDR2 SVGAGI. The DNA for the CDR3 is TGTGCCAGCAGGCCGGGACAGGGGAATTCACCCCTCCACTTT. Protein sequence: CASRPGQGNSPLHF.

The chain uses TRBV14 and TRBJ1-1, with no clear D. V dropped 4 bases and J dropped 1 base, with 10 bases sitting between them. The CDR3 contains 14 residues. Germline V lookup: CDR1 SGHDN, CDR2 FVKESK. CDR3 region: CASSPRLGNTEAFF. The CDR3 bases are TGTGCCAGCAGCCCCCGACTGGGGAACACTGAAGCTTTCTTT. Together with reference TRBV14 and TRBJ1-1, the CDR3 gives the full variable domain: EAGVTQFPSHSVIEKGQTVTLRCDPISGHDNLYWYRRVMGKEIKFLLHFVKESKQDESGMPNNRFLAERTGGTYSTLKVQPAELEDSGVYFCASSPRLGNTEAFFGQGTRLTVV.

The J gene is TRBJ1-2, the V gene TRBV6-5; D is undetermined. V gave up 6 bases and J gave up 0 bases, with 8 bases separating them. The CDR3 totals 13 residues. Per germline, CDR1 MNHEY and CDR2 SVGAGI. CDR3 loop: CASSASANYGYTF. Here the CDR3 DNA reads TGTGCCAGCAGCGCGTCGGCTAACTATGGCTACACCTTC.

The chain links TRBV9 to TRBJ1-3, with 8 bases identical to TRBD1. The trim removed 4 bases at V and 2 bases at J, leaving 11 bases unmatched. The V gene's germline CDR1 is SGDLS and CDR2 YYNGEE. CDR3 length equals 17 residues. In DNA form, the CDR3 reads TGTGCCAGCAGCCCCCATGGGCAGGGGGCTCCTGGAAACACCATATATTTT. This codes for CASSPHGQGAPGNTIYF.

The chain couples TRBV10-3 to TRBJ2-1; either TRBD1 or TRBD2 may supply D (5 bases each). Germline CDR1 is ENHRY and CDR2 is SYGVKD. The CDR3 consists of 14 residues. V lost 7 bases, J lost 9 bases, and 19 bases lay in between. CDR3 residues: CAITQGPQEGEQFF. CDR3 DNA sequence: TGTGCCATCACCCAGGGACCTCAAGAGGGTGAGCAGTTCTTC.

Written as DNA, the CDR3 is TGTGCCAGCAGCCCCTACAGGGGGCGAAACACTGAAGCTTTCTTT. This translates into CASSPYRGRNTEAFF. The rearrangement joins TRBV5-4 to TRBJ1-1; TRBD1 matches at 9 bases. V was pared by 4 bases and J by 2 bases, with 6 bases of the junction left unmatched. The CDR3 totals 15 residues. Germline loops: CDR1 SGHNT, CDR2 YYREEE (reference sequence).

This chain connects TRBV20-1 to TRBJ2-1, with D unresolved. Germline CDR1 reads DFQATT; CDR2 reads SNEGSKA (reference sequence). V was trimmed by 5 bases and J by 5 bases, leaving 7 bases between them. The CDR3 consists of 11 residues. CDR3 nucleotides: TGCAGTGCTCCCCGCAACAATGAGCAGTTCTTC. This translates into CSAPRNNEQFF.

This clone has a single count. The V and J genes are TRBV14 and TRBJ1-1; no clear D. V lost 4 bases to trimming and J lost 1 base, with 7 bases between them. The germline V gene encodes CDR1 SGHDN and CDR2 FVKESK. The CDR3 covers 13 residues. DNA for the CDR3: TGTGCCAGCAGCCGTAGTGCGAACACTGAAGCTTTCTTT. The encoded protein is CASSRSANTEAFF.

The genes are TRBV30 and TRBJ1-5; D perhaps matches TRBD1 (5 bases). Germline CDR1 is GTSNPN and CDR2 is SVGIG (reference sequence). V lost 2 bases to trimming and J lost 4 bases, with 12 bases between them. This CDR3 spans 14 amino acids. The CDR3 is CAWSIGSGNQPQHF. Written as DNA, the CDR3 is TGTGCCTGGAGTATCGGCTCAGGGAATCAGCCCCAGCATTTT. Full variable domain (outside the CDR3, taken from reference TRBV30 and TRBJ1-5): SQTIHQWPATLVQPVGSPLSLECTVEGTSNPNLYWYRQAAGRGLQLLFYSVGIGQISSEVPQNLSASRPQDRQFILSSKKLLLSDSGFYLCAWSIGSGNQPQHFGDGTRLSIL.

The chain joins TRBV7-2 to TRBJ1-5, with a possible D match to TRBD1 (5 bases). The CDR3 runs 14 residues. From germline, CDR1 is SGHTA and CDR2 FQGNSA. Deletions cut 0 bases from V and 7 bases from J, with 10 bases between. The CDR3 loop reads CASSLAEQDQPQHF. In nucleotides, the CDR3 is TGTGCCAGCAGCTTAGCGGAACAGGACCAGCCCCAGCATTTT. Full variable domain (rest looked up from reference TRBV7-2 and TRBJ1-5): GAGVSQSPSNKVTEKGKDVELRCDPISGHTALYWYRQSLGQGLEFLIYFQGNSAPDKSGLPSDRFSAERTGGSVSTLTIQRTQQEDSAVYLCASSLAEQDQPQHFGDGTRLSIL.

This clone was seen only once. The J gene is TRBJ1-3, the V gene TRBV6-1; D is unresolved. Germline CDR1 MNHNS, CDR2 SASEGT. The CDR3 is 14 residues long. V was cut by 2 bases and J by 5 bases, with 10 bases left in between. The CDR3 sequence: CASSETDIRNTIYF. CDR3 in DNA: TGTGCCAGCAGTGAAACAGACATCAGAAACACCATATATTTT.

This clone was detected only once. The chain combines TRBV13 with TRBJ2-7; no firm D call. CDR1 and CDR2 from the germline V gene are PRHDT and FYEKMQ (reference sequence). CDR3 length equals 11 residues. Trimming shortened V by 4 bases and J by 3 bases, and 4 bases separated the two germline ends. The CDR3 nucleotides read TGTGCCAGCAGCTCAAACTACGAGCAGTACTTC. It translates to CASSSNYEQYF.

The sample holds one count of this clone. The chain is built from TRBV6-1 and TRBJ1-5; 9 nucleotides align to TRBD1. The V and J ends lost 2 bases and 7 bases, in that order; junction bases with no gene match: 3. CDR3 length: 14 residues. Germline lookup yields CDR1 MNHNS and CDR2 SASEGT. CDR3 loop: CASSEITGGQPQHF. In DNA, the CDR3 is TGTGCCAGCAGTGAAATCACAGGGGGCCAGCCCCAGCATTTT.

CDR3 in amino acids: CASSLPEGGEAFF. CDR3 in DNA: TGTGCCAGCAGTCTCCCCGAGGGCGGTGAAGCTTTCTTT. The chain uses TRBV6-6 and TRBJ1-1; D call uncertain. The germline CDR1 and CDR2 sequences are MNHNY and SVGAGI (reference sequence). V was shortened by 5 bases and J by 7 bases, with 14 bases between the two germline ends. This CDR3 has 13 amino acids.

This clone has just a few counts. The CDR3 loop reads CASSKGLISGQYF. The CDR3 DNA sequence: TGTGCCAGCAGCAAGGGACTAATATCGGGGCAGTACTTC. The rearrangement uses TRBV5-6 and TRBJ2-7; TRBD2 matches 7 bases. J lost 9 bases, V lost 4 bases, and 10 bases had no gene match. This CDR3 is 13 amino acids long. CDR1 and CDR2 (germline): SGHDT, YYEEEE. Full variable domain (rest looked up from reference TRBV5-6 and TRBJ2-7): DAGVTQSPTHLIKTRGQQVTLRCSPKSGHDTVSWYQQALGQGPQFIFQYYEEEERQRGNFPDRFSGHQFPNYSSELNVNALLLGDSALYLCASSKGLISGQYFGPGTRLTVT.

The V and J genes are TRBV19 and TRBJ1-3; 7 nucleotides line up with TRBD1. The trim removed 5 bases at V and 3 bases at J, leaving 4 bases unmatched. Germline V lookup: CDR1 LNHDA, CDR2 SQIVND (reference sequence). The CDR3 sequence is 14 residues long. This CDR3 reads CASSLQGFGNTIYF. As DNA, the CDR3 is TGTGCCAGTAGTCTACAGGGGTTTGGAAACACCATATATTTT.

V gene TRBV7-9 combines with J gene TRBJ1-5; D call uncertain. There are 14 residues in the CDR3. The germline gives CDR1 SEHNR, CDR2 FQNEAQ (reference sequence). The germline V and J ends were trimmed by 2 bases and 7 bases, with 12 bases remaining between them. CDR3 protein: CASSLSGRHQPQHF. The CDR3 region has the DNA TGTGCCAGCAGCTTAAGCGGACGACACCAGCCCCAGCATTTT.

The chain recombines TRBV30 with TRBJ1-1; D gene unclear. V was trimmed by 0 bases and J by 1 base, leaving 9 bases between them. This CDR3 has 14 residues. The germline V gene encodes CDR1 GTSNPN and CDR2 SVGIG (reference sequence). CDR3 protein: CAWSVPPQNTEAFF. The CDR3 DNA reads TGTGCCTGGAGTGTACCCCCGCAGAACACTGAAGCTTTCTTT. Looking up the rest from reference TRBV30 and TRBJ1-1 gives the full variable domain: SQTIHQWPATLVQPVGSPLSLECTVEGTSNPNLYWYRQAAGRGLQLLFYSVGIGQISSEVPQNLSASRPQDRQFILSSKKLLLSDSGFYLCAWSVPPQNTEAFFGQGTRLTVV.

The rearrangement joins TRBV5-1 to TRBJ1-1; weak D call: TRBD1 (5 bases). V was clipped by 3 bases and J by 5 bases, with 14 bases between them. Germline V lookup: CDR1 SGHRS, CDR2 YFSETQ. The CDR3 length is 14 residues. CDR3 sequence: CASSSPGDETEAFF. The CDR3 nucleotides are TGCGCCAGCAGCTCCCCGGGGGATGAAACTGAAGCTTTCTTT.

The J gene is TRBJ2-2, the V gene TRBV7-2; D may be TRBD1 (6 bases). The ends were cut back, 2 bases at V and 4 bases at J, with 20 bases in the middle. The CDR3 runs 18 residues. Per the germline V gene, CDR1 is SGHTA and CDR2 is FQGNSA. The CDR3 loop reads CASSLYVGGASRTGELFF. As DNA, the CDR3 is TGTGCCAGCAGCTTATACGTTGGGGGCGCCAGCCGCACCGGGGAGCTGTTTTTT.

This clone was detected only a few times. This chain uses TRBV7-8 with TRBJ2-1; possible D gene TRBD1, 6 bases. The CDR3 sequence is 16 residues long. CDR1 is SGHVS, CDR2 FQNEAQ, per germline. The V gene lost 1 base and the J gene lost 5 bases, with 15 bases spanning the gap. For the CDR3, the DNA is TGTGCCAGCAGCTTAGGGTGGGCAGGGGCCAACAATGAGCAGTTCTTC. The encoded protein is CASSLGWAGANNEQFF.

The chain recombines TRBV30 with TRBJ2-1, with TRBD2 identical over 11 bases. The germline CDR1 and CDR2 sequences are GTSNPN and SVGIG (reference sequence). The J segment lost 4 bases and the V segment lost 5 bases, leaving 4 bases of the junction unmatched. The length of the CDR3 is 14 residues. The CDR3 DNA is TGTGCCTGGGGGGGGACTAGCGGTTACAATGAGCAGTTCTTC. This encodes CAWGGTSGYNEQFF.